The 32 T cell receptor beta chains below come from one sample, sequenced in a study of cytomegalovirus exposure and HLA in healthy donors. In the PCR, 60 Vbeta and 13 Jbeta primers were used. Clones were sequenced by immunoSEQ multiplex PCR, and TCRdb holds only the in-frame ones, with some missing. The table lists about 160,000 clones, more than 65% of them singletons. The sequenced material came from PBMCs. These receptor sequences come from a man between 45 and 60 years old in good health and CMV-seropositive.

The chain recombines TRBV27 with TRBJ2-1, with 15 bases aligning to TRBD2. This CDR3 has 15 residues. Germline CDR1 is MNHEY and CDR2 is SMNVEV (reference sequence). V gave up 4 bases and J gave up 7 bases; unmatched junction bases: 2. This chain's CDR3 is CASSSGTSGRNEQFF. The CDR3 DNA reads TGTGCCAGCAGTTCCGGGACTAGCGGGAGGAATGAGCAGTTCTTC.

This chain links TRBV18 with TRBJ1-2, with 12 bases lining up with TRBD1. The CDR3 covers 18 residues. Trimming at V came to 1 base and at J to 3 bases, leaving 9 bases not matched to a gene. Germline V gene lookup returns CDR1 KGHSH and CDR2 LQKENI. The CDR3 reads CASSPQRDRGRTDYGYTF. The CDR3, as DNA: TGTGCCAGCTCACCACAGAGGGACAGGGGGCGTACCGACTATGGCTACACCTTC.

V gene TRBV29-1 combines with J gene TRBJ1-1; D remains ambiguous. With 7 bases removed from V and 0 bases from J, the gap between germline ends came to 3 bases. Looked up from germline, CDR1 is SQVTM and CDR2 is ANQGSEA. The CDR3 runs to 10 residues. CDR3 region: CSGMNTEAFF. Written as DNA, the CDR3 is TGCAGCGGTATGAACACTGAAGCTTTCTTT.

The chain combines TRBV28 with TRBJ1-1; 8 bases agree with TRBD1. The CDR3 extends over 14 amino acids. The germline gives CDR1 MDHEN, CDR2 SYDVKM. Trimming cost V 3 bases and J 0 bases; bases outside gene matches: 0. The CDR3 region has the DNA TGTGCCAGCAGTTTGGGACAGGTGAACACTGAAGCTTTCTTT. Translating it yields CASSLGQVNTEAFF.

This sequence joins TRBV4-3 and TRBJ2-4; weak D call: TRBD2 (6 bases). From germline, CDR1 is LGHNA and CDR2 YSLEER. The CDR3 extends over 16 amino acids. V lost 5 bases and J lost 0, with 14 bases in between. The CDR3 spells CASSSSLAAAKNIQYF. DNA of the CDR3: TGCGCCAGCAGCTCCTCACTAGCAGCAGCCAAAAACATTCAGTACTTC.

The chain joins TRBV9 to TRBJ2-2; TRBD2 aligns across 7 bases. With 2 bases clipped from V and 5 bases from J, the junction kept 9 bases outside the gene matches. Germline V CDR1 and CDR2: SGDLS, YYNGEE. The CDR3 is 16 amino acids. The CDR3 loop is CASSVHVLATTGELFF. The CDR3 nucleotides are TGTGCCAGCAGCGTTCACGTACTAGCGACTACCGGGGAGCTGTTTTTT.

The gene calls are TRBV28 and TRBJ2-6; TRBD1 matches at 9 bases. The CDR3 runs to 16 residues. V gave up 6 bases and J gave up 2 bases; unmatched junction bases: 5. Germline values: CDR1 MDHEN, CDR2 SYDVKM. The CDR3: CASRRTGEAGANVLTF. CDR3 nucleotide sequence: TGTGCCAGCAGGCGGACAGGGGAGGCTGGGGCCAACGTCCTGACTTTC.

The V call is TRBV11-3, the J call TRBJ2-1, with 7 nucleotides matching TRBD2. The junction had 7 bases not matched to a gene; V was cut back by 3 bases and J by 8 bases. CDR1 SGHNT and CDR2 YENEEA come from the germline V gene. The CDR3 runs 14 residues. In nucleotides, the CDR3 is TGTGCCAGCAGCTTGGGAGCGGGGTGGGATGAGCAGTTCTTC. Translating gives CASSLGAGWDEQFF.

The chain employs TRBV10-1 and TRBJ2-7; D might be TRBD1 (5 bases). V lost 0 bases and J lost 5, with 11 bases in between. Per germline, CDR1 WNHNN and CDR2 SYGVQD (reference sequence). CDR3 length equals 14 residues. For the CDR3, the DNA is TGCGCCAGCAGTGAGTCAAGGGGCCGAAACGAGCAGTACTTC. Protein product: CASSESRGRNEQYF.

This chain links TRBV28 with TRBJ1-1; D gene uncertain. The CDR3 is 14 amino acids. With 2 bases removed from V and 6 bases from J, the gap between germline ends came to 13 bases. Germline V CDR1 and CDR2: MDHEN, SYDVKM. CDR3 nucleotides: TGTGCCAGCAGTTTACGAGGGTTTAAGGCTGAAGCTTTCTTT. Translated, it gives CASSLRGFKAEAFF.

Written as DNA, the CDR3 is TGTGCCAGTAGTATAGGTGGGCAGCAGCCCCAGCATTTT. Translated: CASSIGGQQPQHF. The chain is built from TRBV19 and TRBJ1-5; D unclear. The V end was cut by 1 base, the J end by 7 bases, with 8 bases between. Looked up from germline, CDR1 is LNHDA and CDR2 is SQIVND (reference sequence). This CDR3 comprises 13 residues. The full variable domain, completed using reference TRBV19 and TRBJ1-5, is DGGITQSPKYLFRKEGQNVTLSCEQNLNHDAMYWYRQDPGQGLRLIYYSQIVNDFQKGDIAEGYSVSREKKESFPLTVTSAQKNPTAFYLCASSIGGQQPQHFGDGTRLSIL.

The CDR3 loop is CASSDVGGSSYNEQFF. Here the CDR3 DNA reads TGTGCCAGCAGCGATGTCGGGGGAAGCTCCTACAATGAGCAGTTCTTC. This rearrangement joins TRBV11-2 to TRBJ2-1; D may be TRBD2 (6 bases). Germline loops: CDR1 SGHAT, CDR2 FQNNGV. The ends were cut back, 5 bases at V and 0 bases at J, with 14 bases in the middle. The CDR3 has 16 residues.

This chain uses TRBV28 with TRBJ1-1, with 7 nucleotides matching TRBD1. The germline CDR1 and CDR2 sequences are MDHEN and SYDVKM. This CDR3 has 15 residues. The V segment lost 6 bases and the J segment 5 bases; nucleotides outside the gene matches: 12. The DNA of the CDR3 is TGTGCCAGCAGCTCCTACCTGGCAGGGGGGACTGAAGCTTTCTTT. Encoded protein: CASSSYLAGGTEAFF.

This clone appeared a few times. J is TRBJ2-3 and V is TRBV9, with 8 nucleotides matching TRBD1. V shed 4 bases and J 6 bases; nucleotides not matched to a gene: 19. CDR1 and CDR2 from the germline V gene are SGDLS and YYNGEE. There are 18 residues in the CDR3. The chain's CDR3 is CASSPQPYRTGSLDTQYF. The CDR3, as DNA: TGTGCCAGCAGCCCTCAGCCCTATCGGACAGGGAGTCTCGATACGCAGTATTTT. The variable domain in full, with the rest retrieved from reference TRBV9 and TRBJ2-3, is DSGVTQTPKHLITATGQRVTLRCSPRSGDLSVYWYQQSLDQGLQFLIQYYNGEERAKGNILERFSAQQFPDLHSELNLSSLELGDSALYFCASSPQPYRTGSLDTQYFGPGTRLTVL.

The chain joins TRBV2 to TRBJ2-5; the D is unclear. Trimming removed 4 bases from V and 1 base from J, with 10 bases in between. Germline V gives CDR1 SNHLY, CDR2 FYNNEI. This CDR3 has 14 residues. CDR3 sequence: CASSGLTVQETQYF. CDR3 DNA: TGTGCCAGCAGTGGGCTCACAGTCCAAGAGACCCAGTACTTC.

This sequence joins TRBV10-3 and TRBJ2-7; 7 bases agree with TRBD1. J was trimmed by 2 bases and V by 0 bases; bases with no gene match: 10. Germline CDR1 is ENHRY and CDR2 is SYGVKD. The CDR3 extends over 17 amino acids. The CDR3 nucleotides are TGTGCCATCAGTGAGTCGGGTCAGGGGGACGAGACCTACGAGCAGTACTTC. Protein sequence: CAISESGQGDETYEQYF.

The chain joins TRBV25-1 to TRBJ2-5; TRBD2 agrees at 9 bases. The J call could be wrong; TRBJ2-7 is a better fit for the DNA end. There are 16 residues in the CDR3. From germline, CDR1 is MGHDK and CDR2 SYGVNS. This chain's CDR3 is CASSGVSGRSSYEQYF. In nucleotides, the CDR3 is TGTGCCAGCAGTGGGGTCAGCGGGAGGTCCTCCTACGAGCAGTACTTC.

This rearrangement joins TRBV29-1 to TRBJ2-5, with TRBD2 matching over 13 bases. CDR1 and CDR2 from the germline V gene are SQVTM and ANQGSEA. CDR3 length equals 15 residues. After removal of 6 bases from V and 7 bases from J, the junction contained 11 bases not matched to a gene. The CDR3 is CSVRLAGGYSGTQYF. CDR3 bases: TGCAGCGTCCGACTAGCGGGAGGATATTCTGGGACCCAGTACTTC.

This clone was observed a handful of times. The rearrangement uses TRBV5-5 and TRBJ2-7, with D possibly TRBD1 on 6 matching bases. The CDR3 contains 16 residues. Trimming shortened V by 0 bases and J by 2 bases, and 15 bases separated the two germline ends. Germline CDR1 reads SGHKS; CDR2 reads YYEKEE (reference sequence). The CDR3 region has the DNA TGTGCCAGCAGCTTGGCCTACCGACAGGCTGCCTACGAGCAGTACTTC. Translated, it gives CASSLAYRQAAYEQYF.

This rearrangement joins TRBV6-1 to TRBJ2-7; 7 positions agree with TRBD2. The CDR3 runs to 15 residues. Germline assignment: CDR1 MNHNS and CDR2 SASEGT. V lost 1 base and J lost 3; bases outside the gene matches: 6. The CDR3 DNA follows: TGTGCCAGCAGTGAAGGGTGGGGAGGGAGCTACGAGCAGTACTTC. Its translation: CASSEGWGGSYEQYF.

This clone was picked up a small number of times. The gene calls are TRBV9 and TRBJ2-1; TRBD1 aligns across 8 bases. V lost 5 bases to trimming and J lost 6 bases; unmatched junction nucleotides: 13. The CDR3 is 16 amino acids. Germline CDR1 reads SGDLS; CDR2 reads YYNGEE. CDR3 in DNA: TGTGCCAGCAGTCCGGACAGGGTGACGACTGGCAATGAGCAGTTCTTC. Residues: CASSPDRVTTGNEQFF. Drawing the rest from reference TRBV9 and TRBJ2-1, the complete variable domain is DSGVTQTPKHLITATGQRVTLRCSPRSGDLSVYWYQQSLDQGLQFLIQYYNGEERAKGNILERFSAQQFPDLHSELNLSSLELGDSALYFCASSPDRVTTGNEQFFGPGTRLTVL.

This chain connects TRBV27 to TRBJ2-7, with 10 bases lining up with TRBD2. The length of the CDR3 is 17 residues. V was pared by 2 bases and J by 2 bases, with 9 bases of the junction left unmatched. In germline, CDR1 is MNHEY, CDR2 SMNVEV (reference sequence). CDR3 nucleotide sequence: TGTGCCAGCAGTTTAAGGATAGCGGGGGGCGATACCTACGAGCAGTACTTC. This encodes CASSLRIAGGDTYEQYF.

The genes are TRBV5-1 and TRBJ1-5; the D is unclear. The CDR3 loop spans 14 amino acids. Trimming cost V 4 bases and J 0 bases, with 8 bases left between them. Looked up from germline, CDR1 is SGHRS and CDR2 is YFSETQ. The CDR3 DNA reads as TGCGCCAGCAGCCCAGGCAGTAGCAATCAGCCCCAGCATTTT. It codes for CASSPGSSNQPQHF.

The rearrangement joins TRBV27 to TRBJ1-1, with 11 bases lining up with TRBD1. Germline trimming cut 4 bases from V and 3 bases from J; bases unmatched to any gene: 4. The germline CDR1 and CDR2 sequences are MNHEY and SMNVEV (reference sequence). This CDR3 has 15 residues. CDR3 loop: CASSSGTGGYTEAFF. CDR3 bases: TGTGCCAGCAGTTCAGGGACAGGGGGGTACACTGAAGCTTTCTTT.

The chain is built from TRBV9 and TRBJ2-1, with 8 nucleotides matching TRBD2. J was trimmed by 6 bases and V by 7 bases; bases with no gene match: 3. This CDR3 comprises 12 residues. Germline lookup yields CDR1 SGDLS and CDR2 YYNGEE. Written as DNA, the CDR3 is TGTGCCAGCCGGGGGGGATCCAATGAGCAGTTCTTC. Residues: CASRGGSNEQFF.

The V gene is TRBV11-2, the J gene TRBJ1-6; the D gene is possibly TRBD1 (5 bases). The germline V and J ends were trimmed by 5 bases and 10 bases, with 18 bases remaining between them. The CDR3 length is 15 residues. The germline gives CDR1 SGHAT, CDR2 FQNNGV. CDR3 DNA sequence: TGTGCCAGCAGCCACTCGTTGACAGTAAGCTCACCCCTCCACTTT. This translates into CASSHSLTVSSPLHF.

The rearrangement joins TRBV7-9 to TRBJ2-1; 10 nucleotides line up with TRBD2. The CDR3 covers 14 residues. In germline, CDR1 is SEHNR, CDR2 FQNEAQ (reference sequence). Trimming removed 6 bases from V and 5 bases from J; junction bases left unmatched: 4. CDR3 residues: CASSSSGGHNEQFF. DNA of the CDR3: TGTGCCAGCAGTTCTAGCGGGGGACACAATGAGCAGTTCTTC.

This clone was counted a single time. This sequence joins TRBV11-1 and TRBJ1-2, with TRBD1 matching 11 bases. The CDR3 sequence is 13 residues long. The germline V gene has CDR1 SGHAT and CDR2 FQDESV (reference sequence). V was clipped by 6 bases and J by 8 bases; unmatched bases: 5. For the CDR3, the DNA is TGTGCCAGCAGTGGACAGGGGGCAGTCGGCTACACCTTC. It codes for CASSGQGAVGYTF.

This clone is a singleton in its sample. The CDR3: CASSLDSTSGNYNEQFF. The CDR3 nucleotides read TGTGCCAGCAGCTTAGATAGTACTAGCGGGAACTACAATGAGCAGTTCTTC. The chain carries TRBV11-3 and TRBJ2-1; 10 bases line up with TRBD2. In germline, CDR1 is SGHNT, CDR2 YENEEA. The CDR3 runs to 17 residues. V lost 0 bases to trimming and J lost 3 bases; unmatched junction nucleotides: 5.

The rearrangement links TRBV19 to TRBJ1-5; D remains unclear. The V gene lost 7 bases and the J gene lost 3 bases, with 13 bases spanning the gap. Looked up from germline, CDR1 is LNHDA and CDR2 is SQIVND (reference sequence). The CDR3 sequence is 14 residues long. This CDR3 reads CASKEVQNNQPQHF. CDR3 in DNA: TGTGCCAGTAAGGAGGTCCAGAACAATCAGCCCCAGCATTTT.

V and J are TRBV4-1 and TRBJ2-3; TRBD2 aligns across 8 bases. Germline V gene sequence: CDR1 MGHRA, CDR2 YSYEKL. Losses at the gene ends were 2 bases for V and 3 bases for J; bases not matched to a gene: 10. The CDR3 is 17 residues long. CDR3 region: CASSQFPGTSGTDTQYF. CDR3 DNA: TGCGCCAGCAGCCAATTCCCCGGAACTAGCGGAACAGATACGCAGTATTTT.

The chain uses TRBV2 and TRBJ2-7; D uncertain. Per germline, CDR1 SNHLY and CDR2 FYNNEI. This CDR3 is 12 amino acids long. V shed 2 bases and J shed 4 bases, with 6 bases lying between them. CDR3 in amino acids: CASSEQFYEQYF. The CDR3 bases are TGTGCCAGCAGTGAACAGTTTTACGAGCAGTACTTC.